The clone carrying this T cell receptor beta chain was counted at least ten times. The CDR3 spans 13 residues. Germline V gene data show CDR1 as SNHLY and CDR2 as FYNNEI. The V and J ends lost 5 bases and 6 bases respectively, with 11 bases between them. The sample originates from a study of Graves' ophthalmopathy and Graves' hyperthyroidism. The study amplified TCR beta CDR3 regions using RNA transcripts. HTBI primers served in a first-round RT-PCR, which a second-round multiplex PCR followed. TCRdb used MiXCR to reprocess the multiplex PCR reads, holding one entry per CDR3 protein. This table holds under 350,000 distinct CDR3 sequences, about 17% found once.

The rearrangement uses TRBV2 and TRBJ1-5; the D gene is possibly TRBD1 (5 bases). The sequenced material came from peripheral blood. This TCR came from an adult man with Graves' ophthalmopathy. CDR3 in DNA: TGTGCCAGCAGTCGCGAGGGGTTTCAGCCCCAGCATTTT. Its protein is CASSREGFQPQHF.